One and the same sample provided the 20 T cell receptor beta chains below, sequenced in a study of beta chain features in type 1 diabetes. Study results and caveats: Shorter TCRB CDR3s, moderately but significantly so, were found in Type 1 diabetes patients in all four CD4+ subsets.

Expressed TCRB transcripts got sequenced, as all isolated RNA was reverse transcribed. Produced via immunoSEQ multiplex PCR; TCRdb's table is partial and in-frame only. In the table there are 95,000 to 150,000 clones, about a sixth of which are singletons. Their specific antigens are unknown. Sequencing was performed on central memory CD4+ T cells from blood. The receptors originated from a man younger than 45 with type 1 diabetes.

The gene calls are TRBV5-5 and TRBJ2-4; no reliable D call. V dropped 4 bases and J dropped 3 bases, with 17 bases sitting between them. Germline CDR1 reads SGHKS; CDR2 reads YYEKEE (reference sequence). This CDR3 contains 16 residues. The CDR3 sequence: CASSGPRTVDKNIQYF. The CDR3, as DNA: TGTGCCAGCAGCGGACCTCGCACGGTTGACAAAAACATTCAGTACTTC.

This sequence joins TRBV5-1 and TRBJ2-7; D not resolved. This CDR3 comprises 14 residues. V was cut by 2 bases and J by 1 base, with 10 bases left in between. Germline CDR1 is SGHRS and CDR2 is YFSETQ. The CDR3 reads CASSFQDGSYEQYF. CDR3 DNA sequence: TGCGCCAGCAGCTTTCAGGACGGGTCCTACGAGCAGTACTTC. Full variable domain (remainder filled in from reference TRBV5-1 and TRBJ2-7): KAGVTQTPRYLIKTRGQQVTLSCSPISGHRSVSWYQQTPGQGLQFLFEYFSETQRNKGNFPGRFSGRQFSNSRSEMNVSTLELGDSALYLCASSFQDGSYEQYFGPGTRLTVT.

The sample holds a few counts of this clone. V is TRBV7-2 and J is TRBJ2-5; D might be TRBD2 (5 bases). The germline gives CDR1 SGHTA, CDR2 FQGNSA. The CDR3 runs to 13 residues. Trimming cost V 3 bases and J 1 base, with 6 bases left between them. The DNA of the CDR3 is TGTGCCAGCAGCTTGACTATCCAAGAGACCCAGTACTTC. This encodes CASSLTIQETQYF.

The CDR3, as DNA: TGTGCCAGCAGCTTGGGGTCCGGCGGCTATGGCTACACCTTC. Encoded protein: CASSLGSGGYGYTF. V is TRBV5-4 and J is TRBJ1-2; D gene ambiguous. The CDR3 loop spans 14 amino acids. Trimming shortened V by 0 bases and J by 4 bases, and 10 bases separated the two germline ends. Germline CDR1 is SGHNT and CDR2 is YYREEE (reference sequence).

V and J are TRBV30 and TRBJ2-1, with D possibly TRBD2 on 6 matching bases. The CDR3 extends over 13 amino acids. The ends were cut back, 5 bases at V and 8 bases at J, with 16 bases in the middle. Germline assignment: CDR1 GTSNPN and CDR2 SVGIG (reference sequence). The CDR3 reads CAWVVNGGDEQFF. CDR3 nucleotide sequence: TGTGCCTGGGTCGTGAACGGGGGAGATGAGCAGTTCTTC.

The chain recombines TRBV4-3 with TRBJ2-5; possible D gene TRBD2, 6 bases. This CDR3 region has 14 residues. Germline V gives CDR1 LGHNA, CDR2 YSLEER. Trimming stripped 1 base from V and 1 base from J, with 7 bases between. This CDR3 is CASSQGAGQETQYF. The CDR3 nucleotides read TGCGCCAGCAGCCAAGGAGCGGGCCAAGAGACCCAGTACTTC.

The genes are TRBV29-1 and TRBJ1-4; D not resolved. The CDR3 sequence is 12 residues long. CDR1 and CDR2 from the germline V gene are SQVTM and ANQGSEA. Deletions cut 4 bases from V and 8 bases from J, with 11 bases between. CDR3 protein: CSVGWGREKLFF. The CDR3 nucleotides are TGCAGCGTTGGGTGGGGTCGGGAAAAACTGTTTTTT.

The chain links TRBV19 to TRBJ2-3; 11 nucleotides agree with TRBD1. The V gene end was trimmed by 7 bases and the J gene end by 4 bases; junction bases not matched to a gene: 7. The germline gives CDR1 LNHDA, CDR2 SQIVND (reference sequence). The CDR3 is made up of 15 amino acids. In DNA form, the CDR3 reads TGTGCCAGTAAGGACGGACAGGGGGCCGCAGATACGCAGTATTTT. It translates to CASKDGQGAADTQYF.

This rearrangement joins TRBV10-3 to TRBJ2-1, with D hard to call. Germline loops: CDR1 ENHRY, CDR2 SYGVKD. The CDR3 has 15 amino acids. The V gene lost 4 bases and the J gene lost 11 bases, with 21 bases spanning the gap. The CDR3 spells CAISVYAGSPGQQFF. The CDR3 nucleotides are TGTGCCATCAGTGTGTACGCTGGATCCCCCGGGCAGCAGTTCTTC.

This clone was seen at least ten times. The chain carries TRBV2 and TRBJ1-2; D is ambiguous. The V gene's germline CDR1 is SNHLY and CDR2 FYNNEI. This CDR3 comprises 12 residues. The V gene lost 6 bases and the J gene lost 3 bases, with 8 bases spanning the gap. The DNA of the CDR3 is TGTGCCAGCAGAGATCTGGACTATGGCTACACCTTC. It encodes CASRDLDYGYTF.

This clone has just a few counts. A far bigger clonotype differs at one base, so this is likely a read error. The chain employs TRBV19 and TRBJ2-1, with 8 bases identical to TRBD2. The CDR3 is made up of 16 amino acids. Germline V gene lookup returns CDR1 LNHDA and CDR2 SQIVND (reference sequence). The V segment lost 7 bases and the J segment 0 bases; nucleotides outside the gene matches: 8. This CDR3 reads CASTATSVYSYNEQFF. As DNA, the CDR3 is TGTGCCAGTACCGCGACTAGCGTATACTCCTACAATGAGCAGTTCTTC.

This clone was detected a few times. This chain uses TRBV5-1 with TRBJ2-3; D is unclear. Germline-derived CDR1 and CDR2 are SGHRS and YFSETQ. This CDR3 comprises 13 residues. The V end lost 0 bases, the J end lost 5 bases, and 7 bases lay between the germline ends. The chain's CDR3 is CASSLVGLDTQYF. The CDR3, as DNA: TGCGCCAGCAGCTTGGTAGGTTTAGATACGCAGTATTTT.

DNA of the CDR3: TGTGCCAGCAGCTTGGTGCGGACAGGGAGTAACACTGAAGCTTTCTTT. It codes for CASSLVRTGSNTEAFF. The rearrangement links TRBV7-8 to TRBJ1-1; 8 positions agree with TRBD1. Germline CDR1 is SGHVS and CDR2 is FQNEAQ. The CDR3 sequence is 16 residues long. V dropped 3 bases and J dropped 2; count of bases not matched to a gene: 8.

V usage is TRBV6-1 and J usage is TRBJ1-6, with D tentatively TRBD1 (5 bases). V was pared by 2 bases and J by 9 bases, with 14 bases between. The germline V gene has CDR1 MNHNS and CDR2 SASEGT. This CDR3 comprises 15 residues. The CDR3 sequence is CASSETQRGSSPLHF. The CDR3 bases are TGTGCCAGCAGTGAAACACAGAGGGGTTCTTCACCCCTCCACTTT.

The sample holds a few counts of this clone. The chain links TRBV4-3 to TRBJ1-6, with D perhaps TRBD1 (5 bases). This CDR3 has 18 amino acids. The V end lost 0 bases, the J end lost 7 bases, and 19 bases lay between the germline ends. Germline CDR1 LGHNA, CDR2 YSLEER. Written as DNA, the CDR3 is TGCGCCAGCAGCCAAGATCGGGGAGGGGCTACGAGGAATTCACCCCTCCACTTT. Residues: CASSQDRGGATRNSPLHF.

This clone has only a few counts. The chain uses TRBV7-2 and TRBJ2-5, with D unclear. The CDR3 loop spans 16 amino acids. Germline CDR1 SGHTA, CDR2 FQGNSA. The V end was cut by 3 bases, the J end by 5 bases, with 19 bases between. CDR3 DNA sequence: TGTGCCAGCAGCTTCAACTCCCCCGTAGGTCCGGAGACCCAGTACTTC. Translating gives CASSFNSPVGPETQYF.

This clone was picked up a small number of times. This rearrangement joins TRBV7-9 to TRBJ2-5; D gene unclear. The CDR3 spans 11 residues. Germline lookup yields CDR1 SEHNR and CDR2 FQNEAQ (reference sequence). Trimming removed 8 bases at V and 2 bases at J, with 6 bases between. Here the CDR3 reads CASGGQETQYF. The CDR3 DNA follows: TGTGCCAGCGGCGGACAAGAGACCCAGTACTTC.

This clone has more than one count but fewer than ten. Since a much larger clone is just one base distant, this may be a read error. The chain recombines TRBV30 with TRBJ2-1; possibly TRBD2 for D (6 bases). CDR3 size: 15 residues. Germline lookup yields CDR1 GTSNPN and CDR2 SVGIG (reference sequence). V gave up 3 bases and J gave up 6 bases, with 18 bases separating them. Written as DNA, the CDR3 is TGTGCCTGGAGGGGCTTGGGCCTAGCGTCCAATGAGCAGTTCTTC. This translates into CAWRGLGLASNEQFF.

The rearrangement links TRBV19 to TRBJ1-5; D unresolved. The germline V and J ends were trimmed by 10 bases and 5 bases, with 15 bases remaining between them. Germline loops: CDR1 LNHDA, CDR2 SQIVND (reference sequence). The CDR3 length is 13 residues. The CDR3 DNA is TGTGCCACCCCCCGGGTGGGTGATCAGCCCCAGCATTTT. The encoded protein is CATPRVGDQPQHF.

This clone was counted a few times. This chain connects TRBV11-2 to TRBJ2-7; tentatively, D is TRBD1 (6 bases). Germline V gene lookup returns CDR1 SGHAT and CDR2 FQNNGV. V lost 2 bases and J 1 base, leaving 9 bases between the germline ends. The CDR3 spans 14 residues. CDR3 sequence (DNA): TGTGCCAGCAGCTTAATGGACAGTTCCTACGAGCAGTACTTC. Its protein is CASSLMDSSYEQYF.